The rows below give T cell receptor beta chains drawn from one sample of a study of CD8+ T cells in alopecia areata. Profiled with immunoSEQ multiplex PCR; TCRdb holds only in-frame clones, not every one. The sample shows roughly 190,000 clones, roughly 60% of them seen only once. The source was CD4+ T cells sorted from blood, collected at week 24, from a patient treated with tofacitinib. These receptors were taken from a human donor with alopecia areata. Both conserved end residues are part of each CDR3.

J | V | CDR3
TRBJ2-2 | TRBV29-1 | CSASILSNTGELFF
TRBJ1-1 | TRBV29-1 | CSVGTGNTEAFF
TRBJ1-5 | TRBV7-6 | CASSLGAQGFGSNQPQHF
TRBJ1-1 | TRBV29-1 | CSVFINGRNTEAFF
TRBJ2-1 | TRBV4-3 | CASTAGGSTEQFF
TRBJ2-7 | TRBV4-3 | CASSQDHEGILQGRREREQYF
TRBJ1-4 | TRBV29-1 | CSAGPGLQDEKLFF
TRBJ2-2 | TRBV29-1 | CSVETRNTGELFF
TRBJ2-5 | TRBV4-1 | CASSRQGLGETQYF
TRBJ2-5 | TRBV5-1 | CASSRSGVETQYF
TRBJ1-1 | TRBV9 | CASKIATNTEAFF
TRBJ2-1 | TRBV5-6 | CASSLVPGERGPLYNEQFF
TRBJ1-3 | TRBV15 | CATSRVSSAGNTIYF
TRBJ2-3 | TRBV27 | CASSLGGGAVADTQYF
TRBJ2-4 | TRBV11-2 | CASSSRLAKNIQYF
TRBJ1-6 | TRBV9 | CASSVHPGQGASALHF
TRBJ1-6 | TRBV13 | CASSASGTGVSPLHF
TRBJ1-3 | TRBV29-1 | CSVETGAENTIYF
TRBJ1-5 | TRBV15 | CATSGGSGAGNQPQHF
TRBJ1-2 | TRBV25-1 | CASRTGGGGYTF
TRBJ1-6 | TRBV4-3 | CASSQDQGSPLHF
TRBJ1-4 | TRBV2 | CASGRDGAREKLFF
TRBJ2-7 | TRBV10-3 | CAIGQQGSYEQYF
TRBJ1-4 | TRBV6-6 | CASTGPNEKLFF
TRBJ2-3 | TRBV29-1 | CSGVRGSDTQYF
TRBJ1-1 | TRBV23-1 | CASSQSDGDHTEAFF
TRBJ1-2 | TRBV30 | CAWSSPDKIYGYTF
TRBJ2-4 | TRBV30 | CAWSKGAAKNIQYF